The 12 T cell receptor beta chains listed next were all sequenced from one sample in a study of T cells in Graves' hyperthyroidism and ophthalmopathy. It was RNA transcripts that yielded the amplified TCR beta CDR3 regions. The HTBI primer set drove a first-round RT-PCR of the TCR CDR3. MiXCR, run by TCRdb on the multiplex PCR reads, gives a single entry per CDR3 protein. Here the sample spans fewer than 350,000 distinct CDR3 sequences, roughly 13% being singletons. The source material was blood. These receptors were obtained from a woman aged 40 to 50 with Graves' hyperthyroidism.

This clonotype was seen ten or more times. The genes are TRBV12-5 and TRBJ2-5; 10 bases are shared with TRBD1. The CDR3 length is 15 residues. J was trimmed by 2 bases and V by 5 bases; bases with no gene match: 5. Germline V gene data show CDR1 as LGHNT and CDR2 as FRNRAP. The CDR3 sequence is CASGPGQGKQETQYF. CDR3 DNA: TGTGCTAGTGGTCCGGGACAGGGGAAACAAGAGACCCAGTACTTC.

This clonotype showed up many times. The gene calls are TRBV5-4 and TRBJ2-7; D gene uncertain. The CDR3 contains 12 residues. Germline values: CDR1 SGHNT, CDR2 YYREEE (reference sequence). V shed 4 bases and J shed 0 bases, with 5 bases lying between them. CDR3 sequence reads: CASSKDSYEQYF. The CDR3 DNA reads TGTGCCAGCAGCAAGGACTCCTACGAGCAGTACTTC.

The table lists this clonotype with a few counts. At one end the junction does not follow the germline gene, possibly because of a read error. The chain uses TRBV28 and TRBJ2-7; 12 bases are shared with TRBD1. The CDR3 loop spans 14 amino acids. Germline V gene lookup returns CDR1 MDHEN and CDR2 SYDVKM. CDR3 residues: CAGSLGQGAHEQYF. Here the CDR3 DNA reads TGTGCCGGCAGTTTGGGACAGGGGGCCCACGAGCAGTACTTC.

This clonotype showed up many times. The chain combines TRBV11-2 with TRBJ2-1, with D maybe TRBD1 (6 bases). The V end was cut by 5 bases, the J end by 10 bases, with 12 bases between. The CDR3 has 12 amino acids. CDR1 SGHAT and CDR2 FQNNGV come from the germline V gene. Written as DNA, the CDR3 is TGTGCCAGCAGCGTAAGAAGGGGGGAGCAGTTCTTC. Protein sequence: CASSVRRGEQFF.

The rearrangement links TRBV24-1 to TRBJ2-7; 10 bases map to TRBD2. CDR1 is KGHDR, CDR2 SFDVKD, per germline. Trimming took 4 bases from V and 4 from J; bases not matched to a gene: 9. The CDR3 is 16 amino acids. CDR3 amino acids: CATSETSSGSRYEQYF. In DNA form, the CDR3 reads TGTGCCACCAGTGAGACGTCTAGCGGGAGTAGATACGAGCAGTACTTC.

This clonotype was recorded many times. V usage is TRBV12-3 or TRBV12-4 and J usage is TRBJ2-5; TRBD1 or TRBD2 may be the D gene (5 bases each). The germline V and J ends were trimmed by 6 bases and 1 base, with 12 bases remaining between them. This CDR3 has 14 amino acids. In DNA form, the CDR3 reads TGTGCCAGCAGCCCCGTGGGGGTCCAAGAGACCCAGTACTTC. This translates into CASSPVGVQETQYF.

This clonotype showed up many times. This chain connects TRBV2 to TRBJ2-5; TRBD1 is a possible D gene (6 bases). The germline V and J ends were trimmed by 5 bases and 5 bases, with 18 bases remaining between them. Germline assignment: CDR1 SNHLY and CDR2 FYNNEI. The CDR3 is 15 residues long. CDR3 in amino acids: CASSPRGGLGETQYF. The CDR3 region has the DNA TGTGCCAGCAGTCCCAGGGGCGGCCTGGGGGAGACCCAGTACTTC. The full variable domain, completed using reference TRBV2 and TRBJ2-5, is EPEVTQTPSHQVTQMGQEVILRCVPISNHLYFYWYRQILGQKVEFLVSFYNNEISEKSEIFDDQFSVERPDGSNFTLKIRSTKLEDSAMYFCASSPRGGLGETQYFGPGTRLLVL.

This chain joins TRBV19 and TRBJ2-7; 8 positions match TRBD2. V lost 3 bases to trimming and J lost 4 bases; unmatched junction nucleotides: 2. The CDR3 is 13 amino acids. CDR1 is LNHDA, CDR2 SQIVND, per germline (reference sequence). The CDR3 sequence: CASSMSSGYEQYF. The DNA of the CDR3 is TGTGCCAGTAGTATGTCTAGCGGGTACGAGCAGTACTTC.

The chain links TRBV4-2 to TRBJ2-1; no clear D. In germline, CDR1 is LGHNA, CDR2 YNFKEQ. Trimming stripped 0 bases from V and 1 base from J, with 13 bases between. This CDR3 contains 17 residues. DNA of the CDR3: TGTGCCAGCAGCCAAGAAGCAGGCACCAGGTCCTACAATGAGCAGTTCTTC. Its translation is CASSQEAGTRSYNEQFF.

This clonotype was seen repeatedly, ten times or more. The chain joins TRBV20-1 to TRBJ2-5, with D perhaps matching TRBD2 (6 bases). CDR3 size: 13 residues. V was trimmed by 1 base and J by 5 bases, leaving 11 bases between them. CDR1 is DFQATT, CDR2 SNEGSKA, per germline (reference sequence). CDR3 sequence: CSARGLDRETQYF. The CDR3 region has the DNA TGCAGTGCTAGAGGACTAGACCGGGAGACCCAGTACTTC.

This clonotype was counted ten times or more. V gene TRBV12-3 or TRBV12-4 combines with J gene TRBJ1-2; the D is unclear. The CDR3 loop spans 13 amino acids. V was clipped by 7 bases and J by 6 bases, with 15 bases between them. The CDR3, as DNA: TGTGCCAGCACTCCCCGCGGTTTGAATGGCTACACCTTC. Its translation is CASTPRGLNGYTF.

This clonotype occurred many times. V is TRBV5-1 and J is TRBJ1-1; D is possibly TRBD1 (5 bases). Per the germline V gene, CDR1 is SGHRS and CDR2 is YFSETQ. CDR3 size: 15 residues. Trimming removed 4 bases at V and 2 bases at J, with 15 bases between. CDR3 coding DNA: TGCGCCAGCAGCCCCTGGGGACCGACTAACACTGAAGCTTTCTTT. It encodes CASSPWGPTNTEAFF.